Shown below are 24 T cell receptor beta chains from a single sample sequenced in a study of vaccination and CD4 T cells after COVID-19. Their antigens are not known. Cultured CD4+ T-cell DNA underwent Oncomine TCR Beta short-read sequencing. TCRdb reprocessed the PCR reads via MiXCR and lists one record per CDR3 protein. The table records 10,000 to 13,000 distinct CDR3 sequences, 45% to 75% of them present only once. Treatment given: approximately nine-day PBMC culture with coronavirus spike peptide pools or control peptides (ViraFEST assay). Sequencing input: CD4+ T cells from blood, cultured in vitro. The receptors shown here come from a human donor who had recovered from COVID-19.

The gene calls are TRBV2 and TRBJ1-4; 9 nucleotides agree with TRBD1. The CDR3 runs to 15 residues. Germline loops: CDR1 SNHLY, CDR2 FYNNEI. V lost 6 bases and J lost 7; bases outside the gene matches: 9. CDR3 region: CASRGQGFAGEKLFF. The DNA for the CDR3 is TGTGCCAGCAGGGGACAGGGTTTCGCCGGTGAAAAACTGTTTTTT.

This clonotype was recorded only once. This chain uses TRBV7-9 with TRBJ1-6, with D uncertain. This CDR3 spans 18 amino acids. Germline CDR1 and CDR2: SEHNR and FQNEAQ (reference sequence). V was clipped by 2 bases and J by 6 bases, with 20 bases between them. The chain's CDR3 is CASSLSSASQSFNSPLHF. CDR3 coding DNA: TGTGCCAGCAGCTTATCCTCCGCGTCACAGAGCTTTAATTCACCCCTCCACTTT.

The rearrangement joins TRBV19 to TRBJ1-1; a weak D match, TRBD1 (6 bases). The V gene lost 5 bases and the J gene lost 3 bases, with 16 bases spanning the gap. This CDR3 contains 15 residues. The germline CDR1 and CDR2 sequences are LNHDA and SQIVND (reference sequence). In DNA, the CDR3 is TGTGCCAGTAGTCGCTCGAGGGGGGCGTACACTGAAGCTTTCTTT. Translating it yields CASSRSRGAYTEAFF.

The CDR3 sequence is CASSESYSGNTIYF. The CDR3 coding sequence is TGTGCCAGTAGCGAAAGCTACTCTGGAAACACCATATATTTT. This chain connects TRBV19 to TRBJ1-3; D not certain. The CDR3 has 14 amino acids. In germline, CDR1 is LNHDA, CDR2 SQIVND (reference sequence). Trimming removed 6 bases from V and 0 bases from J, with 9 bases in between.

V gene TRBV7-2 combines with J gene TRBJ2-3; no firm D call. This CDR3 contains 12 residues. Germline CDR1 is SGHTA and CDR2 is FQGNSA. Trimming stripped 5 bases from V and 8 bases from J, with 11 bases between. The CDR3 reads CASSPSLATQYF. The CDR3 DNA follows: TGTGCCAGCAGCCCGAGTCTGGCTACGCAGTATTTT.

The table lists this clonotype with a few counts. This chain connects TRBV12-3 or TRBV12-4 to TRBJ2-1, with 11 bases matching TRBD2. Unmatched junction bases numbered 5, after V lost 8 bases and J lost 5 bases. The CDR3 consists of 14 residues. CDR3: CASWTGLADNEQFF. DNA of the CDR3: TGTGCCAGCTGGACGGGACTAGCGGACAATGAGCAGTTCTTC.

CDR3 nucleotide sequence: TGCAGTGCTACCAGACAGCGAGACTATGGCTACACCTTC. Its translation: CSATRQRDYGYTF. The rearrangement joins TRBV20-1 to TRBJ1-2, with D possibly TRBD1 on 5 matching bases. The CDR3 spans 13 residues. Trimming cost V 4 bases and J 3 bases, with 12 bases left between them. The germline V gene encodes CDR1 DFQATT and CDR2 SNEGSKA (reference sequence).

V is TRBV10-3 and J is TRBJ1-4; 8 bases match TRBD1. V trimming: 6 bases; J trimming: 2 bases; junction bases outside the gene matches: 2. The CDR3 contains 14 residues. Germline loops: CDR1 ENHRY, CDR2 SYGVKD. The CDR3 bases are TGTGCCATCAGCCGGACAGGGACTAATGAAAAACTGTTTTTT. As protein: CAISRTGTNEKLFF.

By sample fraction, this clonotype is medium-sized. The J gene is TRBJ2-3, the V gene TRBV27; no firm D call. The CDR3 has 12 residues. Trimming shortened V by 6 bases and J by 0 bases, and 4 bases separated the two germline ends. CDR1 and CDR2 (germline): MNHEY, SMNVEV (reference sequence). CDR3 sequence (DNA): TGTGCCAGCAGACTGAGCACAGATACGCAGTATTTT. Translation gives CASRLSTDTQYF.

The V call is TRBV19, the J call TRBJ1-3, with D perhaps matching TRBD1 (5 bases). Germline CDR1 is LNHDA and CDR2 is SQIVND (reference sequence). The V gene lost 7 bases and the J gene lost 4 bases, with 14 bases spanning the gap. This CDR3 contains 14 residues. The CDR3, as DNA: TGTGCCAGTAAGCCCAGGGCTACGGGAAACACCATATATTTT. Residues: CASKPRATGNTIYF.

The chain couples TRBV7-9 to TRBJ2-5; D is undetermined. Trimming shortened V by 0 bases and J by 1 base, and 12 bases separated the two germline ends. The CDR3 runs 16 residues. Per germline, CDR1 SEHNR and CDR2 FQNEAQ (reference sequence). As DNA, the CDR3 is TGTGCCAGCAGCTTAGCGTTTCTTGACGGCCAAGAGACCCAGTACTTC. Translated, it gives CASSLAFLDGQETQYF. The full variable domain, rest sourced from reference TRBV7-9 and TRBJ2-5, is DTGVSQNPRHKITKRGQNVTFRCDPISEHNRLYWYRQTLGQGPEFLTYFQNEAQLEKSRLLSDRFSAERPKGSFSTLEIQRTEQGDSAMYLCASSLAFLDGQETQYFGPGTRLLVL.

This clonotype occurred a few times. The rearrangement links TRBV7-8 to TRBJ2-7, with 7 bases aligning to TRBD1. Germline CDR1 reads SGHVS; CDR2 reads FQNEAQ. This CDR3 is built from 15 residues. J lost 2 bases, V lost 6 bases, and 10 bases had no gene match. The CDR3 nucleotides are TGTGCCAGCAGACCGGACAGGAGACCACCCTACGAGCAGTACTTC. Translated: CASRPDRRPPYEQYF. Full variable domain (missing parts from reference TRBV7-8 and TRBJ2-7): GAGVSQSPRYKVAKRGQDVALRCDPISGHVSLFWYQQALGQGPEFLTYFQNEAQLDKSGLPSDRFFAERPEGSVSTLKIQRTQQEDSAVYLCASRPDRRPPYEQYFGPGTRLTVT.

The gene calls are TRBV7-9 and TRBJ2-2, with 8 nucleotides matching TRBD1. Germline loops: CDR1 SEHNR, CDR2 FQNEAQ (reference sequence). Trimming cost V 5 bases and J 7 bases; bases outside gene matches: 12. CDR3 length: 16 residues. The CDR3 here is CASSRRTGIMGGELFF. The CDR3 DNA follows: TGTGCCAGCAGCCGAAGGACAGGGATAATGGGCGGGGAGCTGTTTTTT. The full variable domain, rest sourced from reference TRBV7-9 and TRBJ2-2, is DTGVSQNPRHKITKRGQNVTFRCDPISEHNRLYWYRQTLGQGPEFLTYFQNEAQLEKSRLLSDRFSAERPKGSFSTLEIQRTEQGDSAMYLCASSRRTGIMGGELFFGEGSRLTVL.

Only a few counts were recorded for this clonotype. The chain combines TRBV29-1 with TRBJ1-5, with 8 bases fitting TRBD1. V trimming: 6 bases; J trimming: 6 bases; junction bases outside the gene matches: 7. CDR1 and CDR2 (germline): SQVTM, ANQGSEA. The CDR3 sequence is 13 residues long. This CDR3 reads CSVAQGDRQPQHF. The CDR3 bases are TGCAGCGTAGCACAGGGGGATCGTCAGCCCCAGCATTTT.

This clonotype was counted only a few times. The genes are TRBV20-1 and TRBJ2-7, with 8 bases aligning to TRBD2. Per germline, CDR1 DFQATT and CDR2 SNEGSKA (reference sequence). After removal of 0 bases from V and 6 bases from J, the junction contained 13 bases not matched to a gene. The CDR3 extends over 16 amino acids. In nucleotides, the CDR3 is TGCAGTGCTAGAGATTTTGTTCTTGGGACTAGTCGCGAGCAGTACTTC. Protein sequence: CSARDFVLGTSREQYF.

The J gene is TRBJ1-3, the V gene TRBV7-9, with TRBD1 matching over 8 bases. This CDR3 spans 17 amino acids. Germline V gene data show CDR1 as SEHNR and CDR2 as FQNEAQ (reference sequence). V lost 6 bases and J lost 0; bases outside the gene matches: 10. The CDR3 reads CASRQGQGIRSGNTIYF. The CDR3 DNA sequence: TGTGCCAGCAGACAAGGACAGGGCATTCGCTCTGGAAACACCATATATTTT.

This clonotype has a handful of counts. The chain carries TRBV7-9 and TRBJ2-7, with TRBD2 matching over 13 bases. J lost 6 bases, V lost 4 bases, and 6 bases had no gene match. Germline CDR1 reads SEHNR; CDR2 reads FQNEAQ (reference sequence). CDR3 length: 15 amino acids. The CDR3 DNA is TGTGCCAGCAGCTCACTAGCGGGAGGGCCGATCGAGCAGTACTTC. Protein sequence: CASSSLAGGPIEQYF.

The V gene is TRBV7-2, the J gene TRBJ2-3; the match to TRBD2 covers 9 bases. The germline gives CDR1 SGHTA, CDR2 FQGNSA. Unmatched junction bases numbered 3, after V lost 4 bases and J lost 4 bases. The CDR3 has 14 residues. CDR3 sequence reads: CASSSGLAADTQYF. In DNA form, the CDR3 reads TGTGCCAGCAGCTCGGGACTAGCTGCAGATACGCAGTATTTT.

This chain uses TRBV24-1 with TRBJ2-7, with D tentatively TRBD2 (6 bases). This CDR3 has 19 residues. Germline CDR1 and CDR2: KGHDR and SFDVKD. Trimming left V 9 bases short and J 0 bases short, with 29 bases between. Here the CDR3 reads CATSGLSGTGTSLSYEQYF. CDR3 in DNA: TGTGCCACCTCCGGACTATCTGGAACCGGGACTTCGCTCTCCTACGAGCAGTACTTC.

The rearrangement uses TRBV19 and TRBJ1-5, with 8 bases that match TRBD1. Trimming took 5 bases from V and 6 from J; bases not matched to a gene: 3. Germline CDR1 is LNHDA and CDR2 is SQIVND (reference sequence). The CDR3 is 13 residues long. In DNA, the CDR3 is TGTGCCAGTAGTTTTGACAGGGGTCAGCCCCAGCATTTT. Its translation: CASSFDRGQPQHF.

This rearrangement joins TRBV10-3 to TRBJ2-7; the D is unclear. Between the trimmed V and J ends, which lost 3 bases and 5 bases, there was a span of 8 bases. CDR3 size: 12 residues. The germline V gene has CDR1 ENHRY and CDR2 SYGVKD. The CDR3 DNA is TGTGCCATCAGTGACTCGAGCGACGAGCAGTACTTC. The encoded protein is CAISDSSDEQYF.

This clonotype was seen a few times. The chain combines TRBV19 with TRBJ1-2; the match to TRBD1 covers 7 bases. Germline-derived CDR1 and CDR2 are LNHDA and SQIVND (reference sequence). With 5 bases clipped from V and 8 bases from J, the junction kept 20 bases outside the gene matches. CDR3 length equals 17 residues. The CDR3 region is CASSGSGTELSSGGYTF. CDR3 DNA: TGTGCCAGTAGTGGGTCCGGGACAGAATTATCCTCCGGGGGCTACACCTTC.

The chain couples TRBV11-1 to TRBJ2-1; no definite D call. There are 14 residues in the CDR3. Germline V CDR1 and CDR2: SGHAT, FQDESV (reference sequence). Trimming cost V 5 bases and J 6 bases, with 14 bases left between them. The CDR3 bases are TGTGCCAGCAGCCCGACCGAAGGCTTCAATGAGCAGTTCTTC. Amino acid sequence: CASSPTEGFNEQFF. Using reference TRBV11-1 and TRBJ2-1 for the parts outside the CDR3, the full variable domain is EAEVAQSPRYKITEKSQAVAFWCDPISGHATLYWYRQILGQGPELLVQFQDESVVDDSQLPKDRFSAERLKGVDSTLKIQPAELGDSAMYLCASSPTEGFNEQFFGPGTRLTVL.

The J gene is TRBJ1-1, the V gene TRBV7-9, with TRBD1 as a possible D gene (6 bases). CDR3 length equals 14 residues. Germline CDR1 is SEHNR and CDR2 is FQNEAQ (reference sequence). Deletions cut 5 bases from V and 1 base from J, with 11 bases between. The CDR3 nucleotides are TGTGCCAGCAGCCTACAGGGTCGGAACACTGAAGCTTTCTTT. It encodes CASSLQGRNTEAFF.